This T cell receptor (beta chain) was sequenced in a study of radiation and T cells in renal cell carcinoma (dated by TCRdb to 2018 to 2020). Notes on the research overall: Samples came from a clinical trial, in which primary renal cell carcinomas received 15 Gy stereotactic body radiation therapy followed by nephrectomy 4 weeks later. Across all 50 or so samples, several million unique CDR3 nucleotide sequences encoding around 2,500,000 unique CDR3 amino acid sequences were identified. In total, some 52 samples underwent TCR beta sequencing: about 25 tumors plus 27 peripheral blood samples. The research as a whole found: Dynamics of the blood repertoire were not tracked past 4 weeks after treatment. No pretreatment tumor biopsies were available, so the baseline intratumoral presence of clonotypes could not be determined. The single-armed trial design could not address effects of radiation dose or scheduling on the TCR repertoire. In blood, the top tumor clonotypes increased between baseline and 2 weeks post-radiation and then shrank by 4 weeks, which suggests that tumor-resident clones expanded only transiently.

TCR beta libraries were generated from genomic DNA with the immunoSEQ kit, following the manufacturer's recommendations. To prepare libraries, a first multiplex PCR with proprietary primers was run, followed by a second PCR that added unique barcodes, and a bead cleanup was done after each round. Each sample batch included a kit-provided positive control reaction and a negative control reaction. The final libraries were assessed on an Agilent 4200 TapeStation D1000 ScreenTape, pooled by volume, and quantified by qPCR. Sequencing ran on an Illumina NextSeq500 with a MidOutput 150-cycle cartridge, using 156 Read1 and 15 Index1 cycles with kit custom primers. The pooled library was loaded at roughly 1 pM, and about 21% PhiX control was spiked in. The study's own analysis went as follows. The vendor-processed data were analyzed in R, and a clonotype was defined as all T cells that share the same CDR3 nucleotide sequence. For clone abundance analyses, frequencies were normalized to the 10,000 most abundant clones in each sample. Public T cell clones, averaging fewer than five per sample, were removed before analysis. Tumor-enriched clonotypes and baseline blood-enriched clonotypes were defined as those with an abundance difference of at least 32-fold between compartments. A beta-binomial differential abundance model was used to identify clonotypes that were expanded or contracted between blood time points. Tumor-blood repertoire similarity was measured with the Baroni-Urbani and Buser coefficient, and group comparisons used two-tailed Wilcoxon tests in R. TCRdb mirrors the immuneACCESS table, restricted to in-frame sequences. Some clones are absent from its copies; in checked studies, under half trace to an unresolved V gene, and the reason for the others is unknown. The V and J calls and clone size come from that table; D and trimming were worked out from the DNA. The sample table shows around 130,000 clones, and 80% to 90% are seen once. The ten most abundant clones make up about 1.9% of the sample.

Its CDR3 holds 13 amino acids, cysteine through phenylalanine. Only the CDR3 portion is preserved as DNA: 39 bases, with reading frame beginning at the first base. CDR1 LNHDA and CDR2 SQIVND were looked up in the germline V gene (reference sequence). V is shortened by 0 bases, J by 5 bases, and the region joining them spans 5 bases. Explained via the paper, the time point label denotes: blood 2 weeks post-SBRT. This specimen's treatment or condition label, interpreted: 15 Gy SBRT to primary tumor, nephrectomy 4 weeks later. Serial peripheral blood from radiation-treated patients was sampled at baseline, 2 weeks and 4 weeks after SBRT to track tumor-enriched clonotypes. Renal cell carcinoma with clear cell pathology was present in all patients. Genomic DNA for TCR sequencing was prepared using the QIAamp DNA Blood Mini Kit (Qiagen). The analyses included only samples that passed all quality control checks.

This clone was seen more than once but under ten times. What antigen it recognizes has not been identified. No quality values exist for individual bases; no much larger clone is one base distant. The clonotype originates from an older woman with renal cell carcinoma. The sequence joins TRBV19 to TRBJ1-5; the D gene is unclear. Material: blood, obtained from a patient whose treatment included radiotherapy and nephrectomy. The DNA reads as follows: TGTGCCAGTAGTATAGAGAGGCATCAGCCCCAGCATTTT. This gives the protein CASSIERHQPQHF.